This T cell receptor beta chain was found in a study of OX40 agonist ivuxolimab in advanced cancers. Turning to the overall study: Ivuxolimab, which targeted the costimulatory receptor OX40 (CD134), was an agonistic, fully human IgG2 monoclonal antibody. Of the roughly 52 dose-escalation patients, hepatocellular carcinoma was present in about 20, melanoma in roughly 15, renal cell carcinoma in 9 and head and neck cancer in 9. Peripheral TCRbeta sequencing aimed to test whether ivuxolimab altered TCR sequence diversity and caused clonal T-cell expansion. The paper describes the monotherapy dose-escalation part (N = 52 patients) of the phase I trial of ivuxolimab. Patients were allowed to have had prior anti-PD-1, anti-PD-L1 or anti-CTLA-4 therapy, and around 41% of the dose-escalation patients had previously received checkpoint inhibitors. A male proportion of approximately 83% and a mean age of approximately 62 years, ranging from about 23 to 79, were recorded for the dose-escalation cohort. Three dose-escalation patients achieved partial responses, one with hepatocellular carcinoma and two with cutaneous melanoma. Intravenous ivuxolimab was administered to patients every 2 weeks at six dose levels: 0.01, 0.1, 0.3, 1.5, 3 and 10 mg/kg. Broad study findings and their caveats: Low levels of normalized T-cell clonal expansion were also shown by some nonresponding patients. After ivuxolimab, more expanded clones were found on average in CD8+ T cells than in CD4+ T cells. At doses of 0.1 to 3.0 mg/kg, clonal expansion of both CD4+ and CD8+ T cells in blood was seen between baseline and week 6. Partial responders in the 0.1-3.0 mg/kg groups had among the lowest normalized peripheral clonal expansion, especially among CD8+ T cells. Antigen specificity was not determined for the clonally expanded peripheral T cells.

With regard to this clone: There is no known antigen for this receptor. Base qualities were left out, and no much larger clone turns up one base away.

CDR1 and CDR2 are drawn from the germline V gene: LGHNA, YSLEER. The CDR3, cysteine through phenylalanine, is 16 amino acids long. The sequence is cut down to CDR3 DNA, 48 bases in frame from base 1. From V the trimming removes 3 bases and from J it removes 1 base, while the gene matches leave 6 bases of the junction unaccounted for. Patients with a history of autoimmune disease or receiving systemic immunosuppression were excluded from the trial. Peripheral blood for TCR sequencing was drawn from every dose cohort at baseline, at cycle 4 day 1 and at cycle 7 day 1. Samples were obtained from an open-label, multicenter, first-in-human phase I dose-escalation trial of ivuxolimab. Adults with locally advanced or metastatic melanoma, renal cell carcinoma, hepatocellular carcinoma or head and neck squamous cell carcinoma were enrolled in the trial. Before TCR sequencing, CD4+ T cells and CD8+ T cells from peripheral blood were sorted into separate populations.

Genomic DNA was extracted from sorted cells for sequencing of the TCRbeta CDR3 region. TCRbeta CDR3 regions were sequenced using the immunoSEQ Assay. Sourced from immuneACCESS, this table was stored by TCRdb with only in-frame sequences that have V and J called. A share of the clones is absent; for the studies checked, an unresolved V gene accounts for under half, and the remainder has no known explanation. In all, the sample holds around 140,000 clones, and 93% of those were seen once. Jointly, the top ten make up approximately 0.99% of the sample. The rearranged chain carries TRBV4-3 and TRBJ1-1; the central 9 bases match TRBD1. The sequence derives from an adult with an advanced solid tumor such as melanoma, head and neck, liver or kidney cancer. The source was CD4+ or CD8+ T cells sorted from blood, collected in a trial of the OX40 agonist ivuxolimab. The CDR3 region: CASSQGTGKSNTEAFF. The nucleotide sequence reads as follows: TGCGCCAGCAGCCAGGGGACAGGGAAGTCGAACACTGAAGCTTTCTTT.